This TCR beta chain was identified during a study of identical twins. Study results and limitations: Within twin pairs, the out-of-frame alpha sequences they shared showed excess low generation probability. Models underestimated how often monozygotic twins shared out-of-frame TCR alpha. Memory repertoires lacked the insertion deficit that abundant cord blood beta clonotypes showed.

TCRdb independently ran MiXCR on the 5' RACE reads; one entry per CDR3 protein. The table has 450,000 to 650,000 distinct CDR3 sequences, over 8.5% seen once. J lost 5 bases, V lost 6 bases, and 4 bases had no gene match. CDR3 length: 13 amino acids. With respect to this clonotype: Its matching antigen is unknown.

A further study also used this sample, focusing on yellow fever vaccine responses in identical twins.

The sequence was obtained from a woman under 30 in good health. The sequenced sample was PBMCs. The chain is built from TRBV12-3 or TRBV12-4 and TRBJ2-1, with 7 bases lining up with TRBD1. CDR3: CASRRQGNNEQFF. DNA for the CDR3: TGTGCCAGCAGGAGACAGGGTAACAATGAGCAGTTCTTC.